One sample yielded the 11 T cell receptor beta chains listed below, sequenced in a study of vaccination and CD4 T cells after COVID-19. The treatment denotes: approximately nine-day PBMC culture with coronavirus spike peptide pools or control peptides (ViraFEST assay). Their target antigens are unknown. Sequence data for DNA of cultured CD4+ T cells were generated by the Oncomine TCR Beta short-read assay. MiXCR, run by TCRdb on the PCR reads, gives a single entry per CDR3 protein. The top ten clones hold 4.5% to 7% of a sample with about 18,000 distinct CDR3 sequences, around three quarters of them seen once. The specimen was CD4+ T cells from blood, cultured in vitro. The receptors stem from a human donor who had recovered from COVID-19.

The CDR3 here is CASSFDSQVHEQYF. The DNA of the CDR3 is TGTGCCAGCAGCTTTGACTCCCAGGTCCACGAGCAGTACTTC. J is TRBJ2-7 and V is TRBV7-2; D remains unclear. CDR1 SGHTA and CDR2 FQGNSA come from the germline V gene. This CDR3 contains 14 residues. V lost 3 bases and J 5 bases, leaving 14 bases between the germline ends.

The V call is TRBV6-2 or TRBV6-3, the J call TRBJ2-1, with D uncertain. There are 12 residues in the CDR3. The V end lost 5 bases, the J end lost 6 bases, and 8 bases lay between the germline ends. Germline V gene sequence: CDR1 MNHEY, CDR2 SVGEGT. The CDR3 here is CASSASRNEQFF. The CDR3, as DNA: TGTGCCAGCAGTGCCTCGCGCAATGAGCAGTTCTTC.

V and J are TRBV5-1 and TRBJ1-5; TRBD1 agrees at 8 bases. The CDR3 length is 14 residues. Germline lookup yields CDR1 SGHRS and CDR2 YFSETQ. With 4 bases clipped from V and 12 bases from J, the junction kept 12 bases outside the gene matches. The DNA of the CDR3 is TGCGCCAGCAGCAGCGGGACAGGTAGAGAGGTCCAGCATTTT. Translated, it gives CASSSGTGREVQHF.

V gene TRBV20-1 combines with J gene TRBJ2-5, with D possibly being TRBD1 (7 bases). CDR3 length equals 13 residues. V shed 7 bases and J shed 3 bases, with 15 bases lying between them. In germline, CDR1 is DFQATT, CDR2 SNEGSKA (reference sequence). The CDR3 loop is CSGAGGPKETQYF. The CDR3 DNA reads as TGCAGTGGGGCAGGGGGGCCAAAAGAGACCCAGTACTTC.

This chain connects TRBV7-2 to TRBJ2-7; D possibly matches TRBD1 or TRBD2 (5 bases each). The V gene lost 6 bases and the J gene lost 2 bases, with 14 bases spanning the gap. Germline CDR1 and CDR2: SGHTA and FQGNSA. The CDR3 is 14 amino acids. The CDR3 sequence is CASSRDGKAYEQYF. In DNA, the CDR3 is TGTGCCAGCAGTAGGGACGGAAAAGCCTACGAGCAGTACTTC. The full variable domain, with the rest looked up from reference TRBV7-2 and TRBJ2-7, is GAGVSQSPSNKVTEKGKDVELRCDPISGHTALYWYRQSLGQGLEFLIYFQGNSAPDKSGLPSDRFSAERTGGSVSTLTIQRTQQEDSAVYLCASSRDGKAYEQYFGPGTRLTVT.

V usage is TRBV24-1 and J usage is TRBJ1-4, with D possibly TRBD1 on 5 matching bases. The CDR3 spans 14 residues. CDR1 KGHDR and CDR2 SFDVKD come from the germline V gene. V was clipped by 4 bases and J by 8 bases, with 13 bases between them. The CDR3 sequence: CATSESGLGEKLFF. The CDR3 DNA reads as TGTGCCACCAGTGAATCAGGGCTTGGGGAAAAACTGTTTTTT.

This clonotype was observed once. The rearrangement uses TRBV2 and TRBJ1-5; 10 nucleotides align to TRBD1. Looked up from germline, CDR1 is SNHLY and CDR2 is FYNNEI. This CDR3 spans 15 amino acids. After removal of 5 bases from V and 5 bases from J, the junction contained 6 bases not matched to a gene. The CDR3, as DNA: TGTGCCAGCAGTTCGGACAGGGGGGGTTATCAGCCCCAGCATTTT. Its protein product is CASSSDRGGYQPQHF.

This clonotype was observed once. This chain joins TRBV6-1 and TRBJ1-4; no clear D. The CDR3 consists of 14 residues. Germline CDR1 and CDR2: MNHNS and SASEGT. Trimming took off 8 bases at V and 8 bases at J, with 18 bases between the two ends. Written as DNA, the CDR3 is TGTGCCAGCTTTACCCGGGCCAAGCCAGAAAAACTGTTTTTT. Protein product: CASFTRAKPEKLFF.

J is TRBJ2-7 and V is TRBV7-2; 12 bases fit TRBD2. CDR1 SGHTA and CDR2 FQGNSA come from the germline V gene. Trimming at V came to 0 bases and at J to 5 bases, leaving 5 bases not matched to a gene. This CDR3 comprises 16 residues. The DNA of the CDR3 is TGTGCCAGCAGCTTAGCGCGACTAGCGGGAGTAAACGAGCAGTACTTC. This gives the protein CASSLARLAGVNEQYF. The complete variable domain, with remaining parts taken from reference TRBV7-2 and TRBJ2-7, reads GAGVSQSPSNKVTEKGKDVELRCDPISGHTALYWYRQSLGQGLEFLIYFQGNSAPDKSGLPSDRFSAERTGGSVSTLTIQRTQQEDSAVYLCASSLARLAGVNEQYFGPGTRLTVT.

This clonotype was recorded a few times. The chain carries TRBV20-1 and TRBJ2-7; TRBD2 agrees at 10 bases. The CDR3 spans 16 residues. Germline values: CDR1 DFQATT, CDR2 SNEGSKA (reference sequence). The V segment lost 3 bases and the J segment 2 bases; nucleotides outside the gene matches: 10. CDR3 DNA sequence: TGCAGTGCTAGCGGTGCCACTAGCGGGATCGCCTACGAGCAGTACTTC. Its protein product is CSASGATSGIAYEQYF.

In this sample, this clonotype turned up a few times. The DNA for the CDR3 is TGTGCCAGCAGCCACTTACGAACCGGGGAGCTGTTTTTT. This codes for CASSHLRTGELFF. The chain recombines TRBV7-6 with TRBJ2-2, with D uncertain. This CDR3 contains 13 residues. Looked up from germline, CDR1 is SGHVS and CDR2 is FNYEAQ. The V gene lost 5 bases and the J gene lost 5 bases, with 9 bases spanning the gap.